The T cell receptor (beta chain) described here comes from a study of blood T cell repertoires in COVID-19. About the study: COVID-19 samples collected from the United States, Italy and Spain covered acute and convalescent phases. PBMCs, B-cell-depleted T cells, or T cells provided the cDNA or gDNA that made up the material.

The CDR3 runs 15 residues. Deletions cut 1 base from V and 0 bases from J, with 10 bases between. CDR1 SGHDT and CDR2 YYEEEE come from the germline V gene. Using immunoSEQ multiplex PCR, the repertoire was profiled, and TCRdb retains in-frame clones only, with some absent. Counted here are 200,000 to 250,000 clones, around 90% occurring once; the ten biggest clones make up roughly 16%. Living in 24 US areas, the participants were between about 18 and 90 years of age. Exposed participants came across a COVID-19 case within 2 weeks before study entry. The chain employs TRBV5-6 and TRBJ1-1; D uncertain. The sample was PBMCs or T cells enriched from blood (not recorded which). The sequence came from a man aged 30 to 39 who had been exposed to COVID-19. Here the CDR3 DNA reads TGTGCCAGCAGCTTGTCTCTTTCGTTGAACACTGAAGCTTTCTTT. Its translation: CASSLSLSLNTEAFF. Combining the CDR3 with reference TRBV5-6 and TRBJ1-1 gives the whole variable domain DAGVTQSPTHLIKTRGQQVTLRCSPKSGHDTVSWYQQALGQGPQFIFQYYEEEERQRGNFPDRFSGHQFPNYSSELNVNALLLGDSALYLCASSLSLSLNTEAFFGQGTRLTVV.